The 31 T cell receptor beta chains below all came from one sample that was sequenced in a study of shared clonotypes between healthy human individuals. TCRdb's copy holds only in-frame clones and misses some; the assay was immunoSEQ multiplex PCR. Of about 980,000 clones in the sample, over 60% were seen once. Sequencing was done on a sample of memory CD4+ T cells sorted from blood. The subset: CD45RA-negative fraction. The source is a man in his late teens or twenties in good health.

This sequence joins TRBV4-1 and TRBJ2-1, with 12 bases fitting TRBD2. The length of the CDR3 is 18 residues. CDR1 is MGHRA and CDR2 is YSYEKL in the germline V gene. Germline trimming cut 1 base from V and 8 bases from J; bases unmatched to any gene: 12. Here the CDR3 DNA reads TGCGCCAGCAGCCAAGGCCAAGAAGGACTAGCGGGGTGGTATGAGCAGTTCTTC. The encoded protein is CASSQGQEGLAGWYEQFF.

The sample holds one count of this clone. The V gene is TRBV6-4, the J gene TRBJ2-7; 11 bases agree with TRBD1. CDR1 is MRHNA, CDR2 SNTAGT, per germline. V was clipped by 2 bases and J by 6 bases; unmatched bases: 18. The CDR3 covers 19 residues. CDR3 in DNA: TGTGCCAGCAGTGACCTCAGGACAGGGGGCCCCTTCGGGGATTGCGAGCAGTACTTC. Encoded protein: CASSDLRTGGPFGDCEQYF.

The chain joins TRBV6-5 to TRBJ2-2; D possibly matches TRBD1 or TRBD2 (5 bases each). CDR3 length: 13 residues. Trimming cost V 10 bases and J 6 bases, with 15 bases left between them. From germline, CDR1 is MNHEY and CDR2 SVGAGI. CDR3 amino acids: CATGASRAGELFF. CDR3 in DNA: TGTGCCACCGGGGCCTCGCGGGCCGGGGAGCTGTTTTTT.

V gene TRBV5-4 combines with J gene TRBJ1-2; 10 nucleotides match TRBD1. The CDR3 runs 16 residues. Looked up from germline, CDR1 is SGHNT and CDR2 is YYREEE (reference sequence). The trim removed 2 bases at V and 7 bases at J, leaving 11 bases unmatched. The CDR3 bases are TGTGCCAGCAGCTTTGGAGGACAGGGGGAACTGGCTGGCTACACCTTC. Translated: CASSFGGQGELAGYTF.

The rearrangement uses TRBV5-4 and TRBJ1-3, with D possibly TRBD1 on 5 matching bases. This CDR3 spans 16 amino acids. The V end lost 4 bases, the J end lost 0 bases, and 14 bases lay between the germline ends. The germline V gene encodes CDR1 SGHNT and CDR2 YYREEE (reference sequence). The chain's CDR3 is CASSLMDISSGNTIYF. CDR3 nucleotide sequence: TGTGCCAGCAGCCTAATGGACATCAGCTCTGGAAACACCATATATTTT. Drawing the rest from reference TRBV5-4 and TRBJ1-3, the complete variable domain is ETGVTQSPTHLIKTRGQQVTLRCSSQSGHNTVSWYQQALGQGPQFIFQYYREEENGRGNFPPRFSGLQFPNYSSELNVNALELDDSALYLCASSLMDISSGNTIYFGEGSWLTVV.

A single count supports this clone. The rearrangement joins TRBV7-2 to TRBJ2-7; tentative D call: TRBD2 (6 bases). The germline V and J ends were trimmed by 6 bases and 6 bases, with 18 bases remaining between them. This CDR3 has 14 residues. CDR1 and CDR2 (germline): SGHTA, FQGNSA. DNA of the CDR3: TGTGCCAGCAGTTCCGTAGGAGGGCTTGGCGAGCAGTACTTC. Its translation: CASSSVGGLGEQYF.

V usage is TRBV9 and J usage is TRBJ2-1; D not resolved. This CDR3 spans 12 amino acids. Germline values: CDR1 SGDLS, CDR2 YYNGEE. Trimming took 3 bases from V and 6 from J, leaving 7 bases between them. The CDR3 DNA is TGTGCCAGCAGCGAACGTTTCAATGAGCAGTTCTTC. This codes for CASSERFNEQFF.

This clone appeared a single time. This sample also contains other DNA sequences that code for the same CDR3. The V and J genes are TRBV7-2 and TRBJ2-2; D is uncertain. Trimming took off 1 base at V and 4 bases at J, with 4 bases between the two ends. This CDR3 contains 13 residues. The V gene's germline CDR1 is SGHTA and CDR2 FQGNSA. The CDR3 DNA is TGTGCCAGCAGCTTAGTGGCCACCGGGGAGCTGTTTTTT. This translates into CASSLVATGELFF.

The chain recombines TRBV19 with TRBJ1-2; 7 bases map to TRBD1. Trimming took 4 bases from V and 2 from J; bases not matched to a gene: 4. Germline V gives CDR1 LNHDA, CDR2 SQIVND (reference sequence). This CDR3 comprises 14 residues. The DNA for the CDR3 is TGTGCCAGTAGTACCCAACAGGGGAACTATGGCTACACCTTC. Translated: CASSTQQGNYGYTF. The full variable domain, completed using reference TRBV19 and TRBJ1-2, is DGGITQSPKYLFRKEGQNVTLSCEQNLNHDAMYWYRQDPGQGLRLIYYSQIVNDFQKGDIAEGYSVSREKKESFPLTVTSAQKNPTAFYLCASSTQQGNYGYTFGSGTRLTVV.

The chain joins TRBV5-1 to TRBJ2-7; 7 bases map to TRBD1. The length of the CDR3 is 15 residues. The V gene's germline CDR1 is SGHRS and CDR2 YFSETQ. J lost 1 base, V lost 3 bases, and 7 bases had no gene match. The CDR3: CASSSGTATSYEQYF. The DNA for the CDR3 is TGCGCCAGCAGCTCTGGGACAGCAACATCCTACGAGCAGTACTTC.

This clone was picked up a small number of times. Other nucleotide sequences from this sample produce the same CDR3. V and J are TRBV14 and TRBJ2-5; D is uncertain. Germline V CDR1 and CDR2: SGHDN, FVKESK. Trimming stripped 1 base from V and 4 bases from J, with 7 bases between. The length of the CDR3 is 13 residues. The CDR3 nucleotides read TGTGCCAGCAGCCAAGCTCGCAGAGAGACCCAGTACTTC. It yields the protein CASSQARRETQYF.

The chain is built from TRBV2 and TRBJ2-2, with 12 bases lining up with TRBD2. The CDR3 has 15 amino acids. From germline, CDR1 is SNHLY and CDR2 FYNNEI. The junction had 5 bases not matched to a gene; V was cut back by 6 bases and J by 6 bases. The CDR3 region has the DNA TGTGCCAGCAGGGAGACTAGCGGGGGCCCCGGGGAGCTGTTTTTT. This gives the protein CASRETSGGPGELFF.

About this clone: Other DNA sequences in this specimen translate into the identical CDR3. V usage is TRBV7-9 and J usage is TRBJ1-4; 9 positions match TRBD1. Germline CDR1 is SEHNR and CDR2 is FQNEAQ (reference sequence). There are 14 residues in the CDR3. The trim removed 4 bases at V and 8 bases at J, leaving 5 bases unmatched. The CDR3 sequence: CASSSGQGREKLFF. The CDR3 bases are TGTGCCAGCAGCTCGGGACAGGGACGCGAAAAACTGTTTTTT.

In DNA form, the CDR3 reads TGTGCCAGCAGGGGACAGGGAGGAAACACCATATATTTT. Translated, it gives CASRGQGGNTIYF. The V call is TRBV5-4, the J call TRBJ1-3; 9 nucleotides agree with TRBD1. The J segment lost 4 bases and the V segment lost 5 bases, leaving 1 base of the junction unmatched. The CDR3 spans 13 residues. Germline CDR1 reads SGHNT; CDR2 reads YYREEE (reference sequence).

The V call is TRBV7-8, the J call TRBJ2-3; 9 bases agree with TRBD2. The germline gives CDR1 SGHVS, CDR2 FQNEAQ. V shed 5 bases and J 4 bases; nucleotides not matched to a gene: 10. CDR3 length: 16 residues. The CDR3 nucleotides read TGTGCCAGCAGCCCCCGGGGTAGCGGGAGCCCAGATACGCAGTATTTT. Protein: CASSPRGSGSPDTQYF.

V and J are TRBV28 and TRBJ1-5, with D maybe TRBD1 (5 bases). The CDR3 spans 15 residues. Germline V gene lookup returns CDR1 MDHEN and CDR2 SYDVKM. The V gene lost 6 bases and the J gene lost 1 base, with 13 bases spanning the gap. CDR3 region: CASRFREQSNQPQHF. The CDR3 coding sequence is TGTGCCAGCAGATTCAGGGAGCAGAGCAATCAGCCCCAGCATTTT.

The chain has TRBV6-1 and TRBJ2-7; 8 bases are shared with TRBD2. The germline V gene encodes CDR1 MNHNS and CDR2 SASEGT. V was clipped by 4 bases and J by 3 bases; unmatched bases: 5. This CDR3 is built from 14 residues. Here the CDR3 DNA reads TGTGCCAGCAGTGCTGAGCGGGGGAGCTACGAGCAGTACTTC. Encoded protein: CASSAERGSYEQYF.

The genes are TRBV28 and TRBJ1-2, with D uncertain. Germline V gene lookup returns CDR1 MDHEN and CDR2 SYDVKM. The CDR3 is 16 amino acids. The germline V and J ends were trimmed by 5 bases and 3 bases, with 19 bases remaining between them. The CDR3 DNA is TGTGCCAGCAGTCTCCAGTCCTCCAAGGGATACTATGGCTACACCTTC. Encoded protein: CASSLQSSKGYYGYTF.

The chain combines TRBV2 with TRBJ2-2; a weak D match, TRBD1 (6 bases). The V gene's germline CDR1 is SNHLY and CDR2 FYNNEI. This CDR3 has 16 amino acids. Trimming took 6 bases from V and 2 from J, leaving 16 bases between them. CDR3 region: CASRGPGHFNTGELFF. The CDR3, as DNA: TGTGCCAGCAGGGGTCCGGGACACTTCAACACCGGGGAGCTGTTTTTT.

The chain recombines TRBV10-3 with TRBJ2-3; D gene unclear. CDR3 length equals 13 residues. Trimming removed 6 bases at V and 0 bases at J, with 7 bases between. Germline values: CDR1 ENHRY, CDR2 SYGVKD. The CDR3 DNA sequence: TGTGCCATCAGCGTGGACAGCACAGATACGCAGTATTTT. Protein: CAISVDSTDTQYF.

Of note for this clone: Other DNA variants within this sample encode the same CDR3. The chain has TRBV27 and TRBJ2-7, with D unclear. Trimming stripped 5 bases from V and 2 bases from J, with 10 bases between. The CDR3 consists of 13 residues. Germline V gives CDR1 MNHEY, CDR2 SMNVEV (reference sequence). The DNA for the CDR3 is TGTGCCAGCAGTCGGACCGAAACCTACGAGCAGTACTTC. As protein: CASSRTETYEQYF.

The chain recombines TRBV5-1 with TRBJ1-1, with 7 bases matching TRBD1. V gave up 2 bases and J gave up 7 bases; unmatched junction bases: 5. Germline V gene sequence: CDR1 SGHRS, CDR2 YFSETQ. The CDR3 has 13 residues. CDR3 region: CASSLPGQLEAFF. The CDR3 nucleotides are TGCGCCAGCAGCTTACCGGGACAGCTTGAAGCTTTCTTT.

For the CDR3, the DNA is TGTGCCAGCAGTTTTCGAAATGGGAAGCAGTACTTC. It encodes CASSFRNGKQYF. The rearrangement joins TRBV28 to TRBJ2-7; no reliable D call. Trimming stripped 3 bases from V and 8 bases from J, with 11 bases between. The CDR3 runs to 12 residues. CDR1 MDHEN and CDR2 SYDVKM come from the germline V gene. Looking up the rest from reference TRBV28 and TRBJ2-7 gives the full variable domain: DVKVTQSSRYLVKRTGEKVFLECVQDMDHENMFWYRQDPGLGLRLIYFSYDVKMKEKGDIPEGYSVSREKKERFSLILESASTNQTSMYLCASSFRNGKQYFGPGTRLTVT.

The table lists this clone with a few counts. Within the sample, other DNA sequences also encode this same CDR3. The gene calls are TRBV30 and TRBJ1-1; weak D call: TRBD1 (5 bases). V lost 2 bases, J lost 5 bases, and 12 bases lay in between. CDR3 length: 13 amino acids. Germline V gene sequence: CDR1 GTSNPN, CDR2 SVGIG (reference sequence). The chain's CDR3 is CAWSKGRGTEAFF. CDR3 nucleotide sequence: TGTGCCTGGAGTAAGGGTAGGGGTACTGAAGCTTTCTTT.

CDR3 sequence (DNA): TGTGCCAGCACTAGTAGAAATACGCAGTATTTT. The encoded protein is CASTSRNTQYF. The gene calls are TRBV28 and TRBJ2-3; D remains ambiguous. There are 11 residues in the CDR3. Trimming cost V 7 bases and J 7 bases, with 9 bases left between them. Germline V gene data show CDR1 as MDHEN and CDR2 as SYDVKM.

The chain has TRBV6-5 and TRBJ2-7; D is perhaps TRBD1 (5 bases). This CDR3 is built from 15 residues. Between the trimmed V and J ends, which lost 9 bases and 2 bases, there was a span of 20 bases. CDR1 is MNHEY and CDR2 is SVGAGI in the germline V gene. The CDR3 spells CASSLMPDSPYEQYF. In DNA, the CDR3 is TGTGCCAGTTCCCTCATGCCTGACAGTCCCTACGAGCAGTACTTC.

This clone was seen once. Mismatch with germline at one junction end may stem from a read error. CDR3 sequence reads: CASSLRQGTEAFF. The CDR3 coding sequence is TGTGCTAGCAGCTTAAGGCAGGGCACTGAAGCTTTCTTT. The rearrangement uses TRBV7-7 and TRBJ1-1; possibly TRBD1 for D (5 bases). Germline-derived CDR1 and CDR2 are SSHAT and FNYEAQ (reference sequence). This CDR3 spans 13 amino acids.

CDR3 bases: TGCGCCAGCAGCCAAGAAGGAGGGGGAGGGCAGTTCTTC. It yields the protein CASSQEGGGGQFF. The V gene is TRBV4-3, the J gene TRBJ2-1, with D perhaps being TRBD1 or TRBD2 (6 bases each). CDR1 is LGHNA, CDR2 YSLEER, per germline. The CDR3 is made up of 13 amino acids. V dropped 0 bases and J dropped 12 bases, with 12 bases sitting between them.

The CDR3 nucleotides are TGTGCCAGCAGCGCCGGCAGCGGGGGGGTAGATACGCAGTATTTT. It translates to CASSAGSGGVDTQYF. This rearrangement joins TRBV13 to TRBJ2-3, with 10 bases identical to TRBD2. Germline V CDR1 and CDR2: PRHDT, FYEKMQ (reference sequence). The V segment lost 5 bases and the J segment 5 bases; nucleotides outside the gene matches: 7. The length of the CDR3 is 15 residues.

The J gene is TRBJ2-2, the V gene TRBV7-8, with no clear D. This CDR3 has 12 amino acids. CDR1 and CDR2 (germline): SGHVS, FQNEAQ. The V end was cut by 5 bases, the J end by 4 bases, with 5 bases between. DNA of the CDR3: TGTGCCAGCAGCCCCGTCACCGGGGAGCTGTTTTTT. Amino acids: CASSPVTGELFF.

The chain employs TRBV30 and TRBJ2-1; unclear D gene. Germline lookup yields CDR1 GTSNPN and CDR2 SVGIG (reference sequence). This CDR3 has 11 amino acids. The V end lost 2 bases, the J end lost 5 bases, and 4 bases lay between the germline ends. This CDR3 is CAWSQDNEQFF. The CDR3 DNA reads as TGTGCCTGGAGTCAGGACAATGAGCAGTTCTTC.